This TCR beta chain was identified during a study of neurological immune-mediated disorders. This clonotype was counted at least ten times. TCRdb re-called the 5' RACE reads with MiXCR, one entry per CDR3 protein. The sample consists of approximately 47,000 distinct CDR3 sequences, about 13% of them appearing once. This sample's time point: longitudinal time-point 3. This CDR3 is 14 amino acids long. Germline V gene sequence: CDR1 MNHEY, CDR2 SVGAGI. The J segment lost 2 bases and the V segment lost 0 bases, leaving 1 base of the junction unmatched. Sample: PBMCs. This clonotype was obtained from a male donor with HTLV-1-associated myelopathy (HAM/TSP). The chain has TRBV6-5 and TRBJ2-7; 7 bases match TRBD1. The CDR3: CASSYSTGTYEQYF. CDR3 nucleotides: TGTGCCAGCAGTTACTCGACAGGGACCTACGAGCAGTACTTC.